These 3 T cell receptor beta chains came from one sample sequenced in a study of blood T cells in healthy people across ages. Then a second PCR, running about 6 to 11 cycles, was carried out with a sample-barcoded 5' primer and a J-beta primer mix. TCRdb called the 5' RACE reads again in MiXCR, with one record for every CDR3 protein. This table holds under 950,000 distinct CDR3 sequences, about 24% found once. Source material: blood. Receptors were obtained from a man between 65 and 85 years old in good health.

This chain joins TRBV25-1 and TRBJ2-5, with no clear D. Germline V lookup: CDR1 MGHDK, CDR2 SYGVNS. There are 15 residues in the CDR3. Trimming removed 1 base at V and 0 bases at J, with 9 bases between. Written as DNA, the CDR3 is TGTGCCAGCAGTGAATTGGTCTCATACCAAGAGACCCAGTACTTC. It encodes CASSELVSYQETQYF.

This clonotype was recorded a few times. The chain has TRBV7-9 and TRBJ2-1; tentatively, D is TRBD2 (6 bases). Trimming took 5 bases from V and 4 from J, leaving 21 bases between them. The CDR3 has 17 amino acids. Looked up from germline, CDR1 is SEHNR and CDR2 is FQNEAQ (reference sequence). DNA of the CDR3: TGTGCCAGCAGCCCAGTCGGTAATGGGGACTCTTACAATGAGCAGTTCTTC. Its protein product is CASSPVGNGDSYNEQFF.

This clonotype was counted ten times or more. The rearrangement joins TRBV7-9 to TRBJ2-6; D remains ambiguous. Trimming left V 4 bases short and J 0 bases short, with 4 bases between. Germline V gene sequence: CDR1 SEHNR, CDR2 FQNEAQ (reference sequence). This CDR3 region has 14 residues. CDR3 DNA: TGTGCCAGCAGCTATGTCTCTGGGGCCAACGTCCTGACTTTC. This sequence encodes CASSYVSGANVLTF.